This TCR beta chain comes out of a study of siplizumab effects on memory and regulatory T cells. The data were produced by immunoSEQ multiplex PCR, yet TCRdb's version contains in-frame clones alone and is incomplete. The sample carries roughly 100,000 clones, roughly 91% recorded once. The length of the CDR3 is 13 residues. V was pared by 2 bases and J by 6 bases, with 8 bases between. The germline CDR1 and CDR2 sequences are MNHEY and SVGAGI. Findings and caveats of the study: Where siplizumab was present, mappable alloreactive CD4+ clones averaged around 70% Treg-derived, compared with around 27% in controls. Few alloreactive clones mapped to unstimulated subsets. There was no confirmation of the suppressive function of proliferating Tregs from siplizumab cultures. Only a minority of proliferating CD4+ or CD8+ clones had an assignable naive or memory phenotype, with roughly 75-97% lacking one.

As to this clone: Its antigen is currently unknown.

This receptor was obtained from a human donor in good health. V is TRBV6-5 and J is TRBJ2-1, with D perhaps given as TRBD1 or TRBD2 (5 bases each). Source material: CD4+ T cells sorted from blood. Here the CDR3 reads CASSYRDRNEQFF. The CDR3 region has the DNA TGTGCCAGCAGTTACAGGGACCGCAATGAGCAGTTCTTC.